This TCR beta chain was recovered during a study of blood T cell repertoires in COVID-19. CDR1 and CDR2 (germline): KGHSH, LQKENI. This CDR3 spans 17 amino acids. Trimming at V came to 3 bases and at J to 0 bases, leaving 4 bases not matched to a gene. Seattle participants joined during active infection and were tracked over time. Per the original methods: Reference gene primers were amplified, and this amplification served to estimate nucleated cell counts. Using immunoSEQ multiplex PCR, the repertoire was profiled, and TCRdb retains in-frame clones only, with some absent. The DNA gave D and trimming, while V, J and clone size come from that table. The sample contains some 140,000 clones, roughly 84% of which appear only once.

J is TRBJ1-3 and V is TRBV18, with 11 bases fitting TRBD1. What was sequenced was peripheral blood. The sequence was obtained from a man in his sixties with COVID-19, enrolled during active disease. The CDR3 spells CASSPPGTGGSGNTIYF. CDR3 coding DNA: TGTGCCAGCTCACCCCCCGGGACAGGGGGCTCTGGAAACACCATATATTTT.